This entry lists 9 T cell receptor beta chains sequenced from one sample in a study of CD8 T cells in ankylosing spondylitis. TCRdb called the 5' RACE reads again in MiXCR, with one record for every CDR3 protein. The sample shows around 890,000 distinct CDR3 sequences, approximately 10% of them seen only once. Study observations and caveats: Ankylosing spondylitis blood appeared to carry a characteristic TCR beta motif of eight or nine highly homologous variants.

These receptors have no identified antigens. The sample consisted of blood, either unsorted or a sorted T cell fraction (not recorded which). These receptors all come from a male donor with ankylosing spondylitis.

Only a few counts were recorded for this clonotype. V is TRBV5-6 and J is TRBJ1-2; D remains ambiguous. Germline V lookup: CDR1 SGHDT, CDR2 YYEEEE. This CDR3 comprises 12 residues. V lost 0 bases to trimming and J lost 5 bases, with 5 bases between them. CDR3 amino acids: CASSLAEYGYTF. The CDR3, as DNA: TGTGCCAGCAGCTTGGCAGAATATGGCTACACCTTC.

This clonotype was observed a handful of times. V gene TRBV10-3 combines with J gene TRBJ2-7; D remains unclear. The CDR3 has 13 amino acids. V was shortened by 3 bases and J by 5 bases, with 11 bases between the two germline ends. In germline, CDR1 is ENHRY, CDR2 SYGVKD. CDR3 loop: CAISEFKTDEQYF. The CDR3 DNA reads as TGTGCCATCAGTGAATTTAAGACGGACGAGCAGTACTTC.

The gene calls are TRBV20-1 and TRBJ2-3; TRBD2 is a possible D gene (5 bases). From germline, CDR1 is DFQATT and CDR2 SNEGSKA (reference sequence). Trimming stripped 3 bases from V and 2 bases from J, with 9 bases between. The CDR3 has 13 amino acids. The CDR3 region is CSARPDFTDTQYF. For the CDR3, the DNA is TGCAGTGCTAGGCCGGACTTCACAGATACGCAGTATTTT.

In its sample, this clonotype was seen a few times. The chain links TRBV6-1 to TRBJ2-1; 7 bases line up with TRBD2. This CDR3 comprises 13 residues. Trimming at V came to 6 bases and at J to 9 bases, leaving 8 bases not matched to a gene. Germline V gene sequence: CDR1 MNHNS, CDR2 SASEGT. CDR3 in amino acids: CASSGGRVSEQFF. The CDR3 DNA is TGTGCCAGCAGCGGTGGGAGGGTGAGTGAGCAGTTCTTC.

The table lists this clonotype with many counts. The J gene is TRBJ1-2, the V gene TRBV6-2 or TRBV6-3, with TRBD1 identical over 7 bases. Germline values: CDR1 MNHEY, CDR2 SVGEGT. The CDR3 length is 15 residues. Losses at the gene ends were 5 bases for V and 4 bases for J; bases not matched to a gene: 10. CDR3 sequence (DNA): TGTGCCAGCAGTCGCGACAGGGAGGGACTCTATGGCTACACCTTC. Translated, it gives CASSRDREGLYGYTF.

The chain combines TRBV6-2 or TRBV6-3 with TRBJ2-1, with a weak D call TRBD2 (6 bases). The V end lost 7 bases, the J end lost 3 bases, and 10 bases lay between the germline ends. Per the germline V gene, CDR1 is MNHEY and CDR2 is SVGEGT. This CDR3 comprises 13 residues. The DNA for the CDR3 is TGTGCCAGCACCGACGGGGGCTACAATGAGCAGTTCTTC. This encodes CASTDGGYNEQFF.

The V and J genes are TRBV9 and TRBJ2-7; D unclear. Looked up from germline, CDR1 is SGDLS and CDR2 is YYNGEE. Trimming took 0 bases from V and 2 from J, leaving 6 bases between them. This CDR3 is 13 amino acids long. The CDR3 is CASSVATPYEQYF. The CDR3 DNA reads TGTGCCAGCAGCGTAGCAACCCCCTACGAGCAGTACTTC.

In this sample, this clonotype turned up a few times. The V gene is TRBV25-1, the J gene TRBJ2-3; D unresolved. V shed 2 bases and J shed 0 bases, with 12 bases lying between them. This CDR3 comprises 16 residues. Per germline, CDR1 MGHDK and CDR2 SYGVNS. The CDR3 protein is CASSEVLVSSTDTQYF. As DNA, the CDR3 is TGTGCCAGCAGTGAAGTACTGGTCTCTAGCACAGATACGCAGTATTTT. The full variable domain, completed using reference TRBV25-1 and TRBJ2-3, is EADIYQTPRYLVIGTGKKITLECSQTMGHDKMYWYQQDPGMELHLIHYSYGVNSTEKGDLSSESTVSRIRTEHFPLTLESARPSHTSQYLCASSEVLVSSTDTQYFGPGTRLTVL.

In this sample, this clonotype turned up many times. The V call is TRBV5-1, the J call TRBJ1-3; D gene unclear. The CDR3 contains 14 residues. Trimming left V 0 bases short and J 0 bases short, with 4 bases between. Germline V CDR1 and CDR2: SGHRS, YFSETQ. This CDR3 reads CASSLGFSGNTIYF. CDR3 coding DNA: TGCGCCAGCAGCTTGGGGTTCTCTGGAAACACCATATATTTT.